A single T cell receptor beta chain is shown here with its context. In germline, CDR1 is SGHNT, CDR2 YENEEA. The CDR3 has 15 amino acids. The germline V and J ends were trimmed by 3 bases and 2 bases, with 11 bases remaining between them. Using its own MiXCR run on the 5' RACE reads, TCRdb lists one record per CDR3 protein. The sample holds 430,000 or so distinct CDR3 sequences, approximately 25% seen once. The data derive from a study of T-cell memory formation after mild COVID-19. The sequencing input was PBMCs or a T cell subset sorted from them (not recorded which). The rearrangement links TRBV11-3 to TRBJ2-1; D is ambiguous. This sequence originates from an adult woman who had mild COVID-19 (a few samples of this study predate the infection). Cell type and time point are not known. The CDR3 loop is CASSFKGSPYNEQFF. CDR3 nucleotide sequence: TGTGCCAGCAGCTTTAAAGGGTCCCCCTACAATGAGCAGTTCTTC.